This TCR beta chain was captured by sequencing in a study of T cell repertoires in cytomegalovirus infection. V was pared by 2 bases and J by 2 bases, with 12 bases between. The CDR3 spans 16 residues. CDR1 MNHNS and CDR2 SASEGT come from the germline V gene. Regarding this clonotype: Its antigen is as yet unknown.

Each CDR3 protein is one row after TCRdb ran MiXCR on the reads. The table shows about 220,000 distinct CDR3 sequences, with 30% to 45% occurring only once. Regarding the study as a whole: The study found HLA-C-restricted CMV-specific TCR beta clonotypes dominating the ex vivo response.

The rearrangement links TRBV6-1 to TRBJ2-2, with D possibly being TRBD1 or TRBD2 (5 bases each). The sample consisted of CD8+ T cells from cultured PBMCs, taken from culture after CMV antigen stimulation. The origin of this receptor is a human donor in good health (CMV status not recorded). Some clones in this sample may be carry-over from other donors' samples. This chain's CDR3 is CASSERVGPNTGELFF. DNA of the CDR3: TGTGCCAGCAGTGAAAGGGTGGGACCTAACACCGGGGAGCTGTTTTTT.